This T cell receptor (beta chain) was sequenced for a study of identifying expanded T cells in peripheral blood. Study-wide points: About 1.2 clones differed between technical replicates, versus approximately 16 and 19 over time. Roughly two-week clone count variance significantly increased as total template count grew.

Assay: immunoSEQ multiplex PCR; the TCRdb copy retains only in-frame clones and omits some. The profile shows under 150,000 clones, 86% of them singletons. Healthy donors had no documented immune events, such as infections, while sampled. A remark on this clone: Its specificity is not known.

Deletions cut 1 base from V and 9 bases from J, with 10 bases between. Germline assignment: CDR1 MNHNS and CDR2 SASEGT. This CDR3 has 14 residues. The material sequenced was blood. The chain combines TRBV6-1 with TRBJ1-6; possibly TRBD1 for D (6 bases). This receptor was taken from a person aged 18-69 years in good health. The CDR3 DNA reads TGTGCCAGCAGTGAAGTTAGGGGGAGTTCACCCCTCCACTTT. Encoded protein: CASSEVRGSSPLHF.